Given below is one T cell receptor (beta chain) in context. This clonotype was seen ten or more times. This clone's antigen is unknown. No per-base quality is available; no much larger clone lies one base away. The CDR3 sequence holds 13 residues, the cysteine and phenylalanine included. Only the CDR3 portion is preserved as DNA: 39 bases, with reading frame beginning at the first base. Based on the germline V gene (reference sequence), the CDR1 and CDR2 sequences are SEHNR and FQNEAQ. V ends up 10 bases short and J 7 bases short, with an unmatched junction base count of 6. Library method: PCR. Sequencing took place on an Illumina HiSeq 4000. Bulk TCR libraries were generated as previously described, with the TCR primers listed in Table S5 used. Purification of total RNA was performed with the Qiagen AllPrep DNA/RNA kit. Before analysis, reads from multiple sequencing runs of the same library were pooled. In the source study's methods: Reads were retained only if their TCR constant sequence matched exactly, and those retained reads were trimmed to 150 nt and grouped according to their 12-nt molecular barcodes. Reads within each barcode group were sub-clustered using a 15% Levenshtein threshold, and quality-weighted consensus sequences were constructed for each RNA molecule. Non-functional sequences were excluded, and lower-count sequences lying one edit away from another sequence were also excluded. Barcode sub-clusters with fewer than 20% of the maximum read count were removed, based on fitting two negative binomial distributions. TCRdb itself trimmed the public reads at Q25 with fastp, ran MiXCR and retained productive beta chains. Each entry merges the rows of one CDR3 protein and shows their most common DNA and genes. The V and J calls follow TCRdb's processing rather than the paper's. This sample holds over 600,000 distinct CDR3 sequences; about 20% were observed only once. The ten largest clones add up to roughly 0.85% of the sample.

These data belong to a study of molecular identifiers for immune sequencing clone quantification (dated by TCRdb to the late 2010s). Regarding the study in general: For a replicate experiment, RNA from roughly 20,000 or 100,000 naive CD8 T cells was divided into five aliquots, and four of the five aliquots were sequenced. This methods study benchmarked molecular-identifier clustering-based TCR repertoire sequencing (MIDCIRS) and TCR RNA copy counting, using CD8 T cells to do so.

Overall study results and their limits: The naive libraries included spiked-in Jurkat TCR RNA (roughly nine copies' worth), and this RNA is not part of the donor repertoire. A single cell's worth of spiked-in Jurkat TCR RNA was reported detectable even among 900,000 to 1,000,000 naive CD8 T cells. Modeling estimated about three recovered TCR RNA copies per cell, compared with around 9.7 by digital PCR, which implies around 30% capture efficiency. When barcode sub-clustering was not used, chimeric consensus sequences inflated TCR diversity, with chimeras reaching as high as 47%. Highly expanded clone sizes could be underestimated because identical TCR molecules may share a barcode. In CMV-specific effector cells, over 97% of molecules were held by clones above 20 RNA copies, whereas under 1% of molecules were held by such clones in naive cells.

Naive CD8 T cell libraries were made from approximately 20,000 to 1,000,000 sorted cells using 10%, 30% or 50% of purified RNA. On a BD FACSAria II, naive CD8 T cells were FACS-sorted as CD8+CD4-CCR7+CD45RA+ and collected into RLT Plus buffer. To test detection sensitivity, Jurkat RNA equal to around nine TCR copies was added to samples of roughly 18,000-1,000,000 naive CD8 T cells. Enrichment of CD8 T cells was performed with RosetteSep CD8+ T Cell Enrichment Cocktail and Ficoll-Paque, after which ACK red cell lysis was carried out. Sample: naive CD8+ T cells from blood, with Jurkat cell RNA spiked in. Taken with the paper, the label for cell subset or site translates to: FACS-sorted CD8+CD4-CCR7+CD45RA+ naive T cells. The chain joins TRBV7-9 to TRBJ1-4, with 10 middle bases fitting TRBD1. The clonotype comes from a human donor in good health. Some libraries in this study had Jurkat cell RNA spiked in. The CDR3 region reads CATTDRGTEKLFF. The sequence in DNA is TGTGCCACTACGGACAGGGGGACTGAAAAACTGTTTTTT.